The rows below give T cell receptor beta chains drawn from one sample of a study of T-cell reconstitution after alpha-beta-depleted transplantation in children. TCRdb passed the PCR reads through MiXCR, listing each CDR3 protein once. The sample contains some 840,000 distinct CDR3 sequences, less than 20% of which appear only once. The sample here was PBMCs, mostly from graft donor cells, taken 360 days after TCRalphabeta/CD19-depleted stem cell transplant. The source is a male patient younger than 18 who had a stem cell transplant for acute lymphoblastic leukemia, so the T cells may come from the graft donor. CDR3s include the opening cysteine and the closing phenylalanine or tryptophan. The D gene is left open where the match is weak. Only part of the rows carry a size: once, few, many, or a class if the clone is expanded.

CASSQGPGAYNEQFF	TGCGCCAGCAGCCAAGGCCCCGGAGCCTACAATGAGCAGTTCTTC	-	-	TRBV4-1	TRBJ2-1
CASHRGGTGELFF	TGTGCCAGCCACAGGGGGGGCACCGGGGAGCTGTTTTTT	-	-	TRBV25-1	TRBJ2-2
CASGTILAYNEQFF	TGTGCCAGCGGGACTATCTTAGCCTACAATGAGCAGTTCTTC	many	TRBD2	TRBV12-3/TRBV12-4	TRBJ2-1
CASSQGDLDTIYF	TGTGCCAGCAGCCAAGGGGACTTGGACACCATATATTTT	few	-	TRBV4-2	TRBJ1-3
CASSRGLAGGPLREQYF	TGTGCCAGCAGTCGCGGACTAGCGGGAGGGCCGCTCCGGGAGCAGTACTTC	-	TRBD2	TRBV27	TRBJ2-7
CASKGEGLAGGYGQETQYF	TGTGCCAGTAAGGGCGAAGGGCTAGCGGGAGGGTATGGACAAGAGACCCAGTACTTC	-	TRBD2	TRBV11-1	TRBJ2-5
CSVETASSYEQYF	TGCAGCGTTGAGACAGCCTCCTCCTACGAGCAGTACTTC	-	-	TRBV29-1	TRBJ2-7
CASRVLVGSGANVLTF	TGCGCCAGCAGAGTTTTAGTCGGCTCTGGGGCCAACGTCCTGACTTTC	few	-	TRBV5-1	TRBJ2-6
CSARGQRERTDTQYF	TGCAGTGCTAGAGGCCAGCGGGAGCGCACAGATACGCAGTATTTT	many	TRBD2	TRBV20-1	TRBJ2-3
CSARDWGTSVDTQYF	TGCAGTGCTAGAGATTGGGGGACCTCGGTAGATACGCAGTATTTT	-	-	TRBV20-1	TRBJ2-3
CSVEDPGTSPYEQYF	TGCAGCGTTGAAGATCCCGGGACTAGCCCCTACGAGCAGTACTTC	few	TRBD2	TRBV29-1	TRBJ2-7
CASSPPRGPTSGTSADTQYF	TGTGCCAGCTCACCACCAAGGGGACCCACTAGCGGAACAAGCGCAGATACGCAGTATTTT	few	TRBD2	TRBV18	TRBJ2-3
CAISEPGTSGPYEQYF	TGTGCCATCAGTGAGCCGGGGACTAGCGGTCCCTACGAGCAGTACTTC	few	TRBD2	TRBV10-3	TRBJ2-7
CASSLTPGHLSNQPQHF	TGCGCCAGCAGCTTGACGCCGGGACACCTTAGCAATCAGCCCCAGCATTTT	few	-	TRBV5-1	TRBJ1-5
CASSQDQKRVNSNQPQHF	TGCGCCAGCAGCCAAGATCAGAAAAGGGTGAATAGCAATCAGCCCCAGCATTTT	few	-	TRBV4-1	TRBJ1-5
CASSDGGQPQHF	TGTGCCAGCAGTGATGGGGGTCAGCCCCAGCATTTT	-	-	TRBV2	TRBJ1-5
CSATPRESSYNEQFF	TGCAGTGCTACCCCAAGGGAGAGCTCCTACAATGAGCAGTTCTTC	few	-	TRBV20-1	TRBJ2-1
CASSLAYWVAASSYEQYF	TGCGCCAGCAGCTTGGCCTACTGGGTGGCAGCGTCCTCCTACGAGCAGTACTTC	few	-	TRBV5-1	TRBJ2-7
CASSLVPSGSNEQFF	TGCGCCAGCAGCTTGGTGCCTAGCGGGAGCAATGAGCAGTTCTTC	few	TRBD2	TRBV5-1	TRBJ2-1
CASSPQAGLDYNEQFF	TGTGCCAGCAGCCCTCAAGCGGGACTAGACTACAATGAGCAGTTCTTC	few	TRBD2	TRBV7-9	TRBJ2-1
CASLDRWDSNYGYTF	TGTGCCAGCCTCGACAGGTGGGATTCTAACTATGGCTACACCTTC	-	-	TRBV28	TRBJ1-2
CASSLGHVFSGANVLTF	TGCGCCAGCAGCTTGGGACACGTCTTCTCTGGGGCCAACGTCCTGACTTTC	few	-	TRBV5-1	TRBJ2-6
CASRAGVSSYEQYF	TGCGCCAGCAGAGCCGGGGTCAGCTCCTACGAGCAGTACTTC	few	-	TRBV5-1	TRBJ2-7
CASSRRASAQETQYF	TGCGCCAGCAGCCGCCGGGCTAGCGCTCAAGAGACCCAGTACTTC	many	-	TRBV5-1	TRBJ2-5
CASSNRDGTSTDTQYF	TGCGCCAGCAGCAACCGGGACGGAACTAGCACAGATACGCAGTATTTT	few	-	TRBV5-1	TRBJ2-3
CSVEGYERDSYNEQFF	TGCAGCGTTGAAGGGTATGAGCGGGATTCCTACAATGAGCAGTTCTTC	few	TRBD2	TRBV29-1	TRBJ2-1
CSARAARSYEQYF	TGCAGTGCTAGAGCCGCCAGGTCCTACGAGCAGTACTTC	few	-	TRBV20-1	TRBJ2-7
CASSRLPQLINEKLFF	TGTGCCAGCAGCCGACTTCCTCAGTTGATTAATGAAAAACTGTTTTTT	-	-	TRBV7-6	TRBJ1-4
CASSPVRGQGDTEAFF	TGTGCCAGCAGCCCCGTCCGGGGACAGGGTGACACTGAAGCTTTCTTT	-	TRBD1	TRBV3-1	TRBJ1-1
CASSPSDRQETQYF	TGTGCCAGCAGCCCTTCGGACAGACAAGAGACCCAGTACTTC	few	-	TRBV13	TRBJ2-5
CASSQDRGLAGEDEQYF	TGTGCCAGCAGCCAAGATAGAGGACTAGCGGGAGAGGACGAGCAGTACTTC	-	TRBD2	TRBV4-2	TRBJ2-7
CASSYSGDSNQPQHF	TGTGCCAGCAGTTACTCAGGGGATAGCAATCAGCCCCAGCATTTT	-	-	TRBV6-5	TRBJ1-5
CASSHGGTVNTEAFF	TGTGCCAGCAGCCATGGCGGGACAGTGAACACTGAAGCTTTCTTT	few	TRBD1	TRBV3-1	TRBJ1-1
CASRATGGTGELFF	TGTGCCAGCAGGGCCACAGGAGGGACCGGGGAGCTGTTTTTT	few	-	TRBV2	TRBJ2-2